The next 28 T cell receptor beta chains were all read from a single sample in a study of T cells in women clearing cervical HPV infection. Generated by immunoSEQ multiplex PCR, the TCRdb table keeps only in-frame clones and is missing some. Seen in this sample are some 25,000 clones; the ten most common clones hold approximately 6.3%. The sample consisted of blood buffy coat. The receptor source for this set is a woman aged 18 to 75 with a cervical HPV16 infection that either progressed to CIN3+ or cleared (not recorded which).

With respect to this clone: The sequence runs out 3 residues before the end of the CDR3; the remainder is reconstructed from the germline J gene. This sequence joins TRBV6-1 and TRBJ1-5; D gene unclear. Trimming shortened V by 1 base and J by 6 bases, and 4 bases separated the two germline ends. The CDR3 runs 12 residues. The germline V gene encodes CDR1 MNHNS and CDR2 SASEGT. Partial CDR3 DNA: TGTGCCAGCAGTGAAGGGCCTCAGCCC. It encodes CASSEGPQP. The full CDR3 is CASSEGPQPQHF.

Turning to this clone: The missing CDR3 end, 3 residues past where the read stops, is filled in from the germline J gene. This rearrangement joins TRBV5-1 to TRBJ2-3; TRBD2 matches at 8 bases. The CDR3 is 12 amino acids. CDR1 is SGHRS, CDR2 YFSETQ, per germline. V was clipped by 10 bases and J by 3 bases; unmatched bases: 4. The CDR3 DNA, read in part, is TGCGCCGATCGGGGGGGGACAGATACG. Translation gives CADRGGTDT. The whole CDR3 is CADRGGTDTQYF.

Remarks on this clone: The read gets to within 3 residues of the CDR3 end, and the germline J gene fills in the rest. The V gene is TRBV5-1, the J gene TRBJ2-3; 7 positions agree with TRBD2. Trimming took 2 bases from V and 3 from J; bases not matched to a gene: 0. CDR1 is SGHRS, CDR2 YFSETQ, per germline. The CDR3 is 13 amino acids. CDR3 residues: CASSFGGTDTQYF. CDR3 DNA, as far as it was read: TGCGCCAGCAGCTTCGGGGGGACAGATACG.

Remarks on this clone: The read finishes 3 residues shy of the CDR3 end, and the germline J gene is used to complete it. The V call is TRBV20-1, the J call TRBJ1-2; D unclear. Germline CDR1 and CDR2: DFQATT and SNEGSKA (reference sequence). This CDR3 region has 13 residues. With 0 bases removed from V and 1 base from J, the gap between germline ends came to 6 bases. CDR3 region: CSARDQVNYGYTF. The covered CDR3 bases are TGCAGTGCTAGAGATCAGGTTAACTATGGC.

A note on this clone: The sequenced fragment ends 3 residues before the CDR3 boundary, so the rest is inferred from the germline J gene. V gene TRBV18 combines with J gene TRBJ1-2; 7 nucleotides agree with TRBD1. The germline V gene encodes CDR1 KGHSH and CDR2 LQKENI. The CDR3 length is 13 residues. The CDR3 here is CASSDRVSYDYTF. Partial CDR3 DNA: TGTGCCAGCTCTGACAGGGTTTCGTACGAC.

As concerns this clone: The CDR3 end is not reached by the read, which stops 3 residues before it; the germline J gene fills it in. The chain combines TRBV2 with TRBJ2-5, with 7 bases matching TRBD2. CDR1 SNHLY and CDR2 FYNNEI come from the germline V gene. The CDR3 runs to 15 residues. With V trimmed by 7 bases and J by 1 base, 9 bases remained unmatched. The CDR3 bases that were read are TGTGCCAGCAATCGCCCTAGCGGCACCCAAGAGACC. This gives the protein CASNRPSGTQET. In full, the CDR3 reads CASNRPSGTQETQYF.

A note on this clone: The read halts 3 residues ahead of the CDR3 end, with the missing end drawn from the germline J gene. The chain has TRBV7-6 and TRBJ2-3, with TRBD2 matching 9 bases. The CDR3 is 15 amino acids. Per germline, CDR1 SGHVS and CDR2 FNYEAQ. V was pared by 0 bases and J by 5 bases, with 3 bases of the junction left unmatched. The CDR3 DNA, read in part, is TGTGCCAGCAGCTTAGCCCTAGCGGGGCAAGATACG. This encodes CASSLALAGQDT. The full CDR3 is CASSLALAGQDTQYF.

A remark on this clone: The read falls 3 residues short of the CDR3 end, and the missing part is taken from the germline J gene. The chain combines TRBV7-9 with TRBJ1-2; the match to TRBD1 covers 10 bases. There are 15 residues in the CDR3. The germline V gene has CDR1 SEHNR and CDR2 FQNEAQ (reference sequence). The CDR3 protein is CASRGGQGFSYDYTF. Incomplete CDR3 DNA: TGTGCCAGCAGGGGGGGACAGGGGTTTTCCTACGAC.

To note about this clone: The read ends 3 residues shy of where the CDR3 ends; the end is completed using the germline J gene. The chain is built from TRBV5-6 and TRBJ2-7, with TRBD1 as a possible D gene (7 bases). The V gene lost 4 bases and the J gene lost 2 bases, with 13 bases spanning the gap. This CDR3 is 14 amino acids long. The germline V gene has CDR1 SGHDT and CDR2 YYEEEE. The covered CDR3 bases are TGTGCCAGCAGCGGCGGGACAGCAACCTACGAG. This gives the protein CASSGGTATYE. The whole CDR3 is CASSGGTATYEQYF.

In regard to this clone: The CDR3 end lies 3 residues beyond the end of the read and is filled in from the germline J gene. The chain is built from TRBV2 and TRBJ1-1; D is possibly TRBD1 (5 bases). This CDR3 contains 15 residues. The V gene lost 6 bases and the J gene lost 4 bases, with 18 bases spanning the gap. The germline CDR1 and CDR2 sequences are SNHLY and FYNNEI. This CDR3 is CASRSVQGFGTEAFF. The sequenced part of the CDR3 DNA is TGTGCCAGCAGATCAGTTCAGGGTTTCGGCACTGAA.

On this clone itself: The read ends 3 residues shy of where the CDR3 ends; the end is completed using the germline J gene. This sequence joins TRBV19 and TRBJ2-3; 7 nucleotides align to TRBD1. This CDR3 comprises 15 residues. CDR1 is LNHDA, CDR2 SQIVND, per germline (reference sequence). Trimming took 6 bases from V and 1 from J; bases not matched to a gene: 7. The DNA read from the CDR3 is TGTGCCAGTAGCAACAGGGGAATTGGCACAGATACG. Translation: CASSNRGIGTDT. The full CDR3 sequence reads CASSNRGIGTDTQYF. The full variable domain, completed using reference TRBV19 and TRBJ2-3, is DGGITQSPKYLFRKEGQNVTLSCEQNLNHDAMYWYRQDPGQGLRLIYYSQIVNDFQKGDIAEGYSVSREKKESFPLTVTSAQKNPTAFYLCASSNRGIGTDTQYFGPGTRLTVL.

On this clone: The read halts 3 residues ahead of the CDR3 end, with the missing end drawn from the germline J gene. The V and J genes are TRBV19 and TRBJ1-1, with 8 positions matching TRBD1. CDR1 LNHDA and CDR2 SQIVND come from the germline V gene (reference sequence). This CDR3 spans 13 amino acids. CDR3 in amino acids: CASSLGTGRGAFF. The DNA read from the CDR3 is TGTGCCAGTAGTCTAGGGACAGGCCGGGGA.

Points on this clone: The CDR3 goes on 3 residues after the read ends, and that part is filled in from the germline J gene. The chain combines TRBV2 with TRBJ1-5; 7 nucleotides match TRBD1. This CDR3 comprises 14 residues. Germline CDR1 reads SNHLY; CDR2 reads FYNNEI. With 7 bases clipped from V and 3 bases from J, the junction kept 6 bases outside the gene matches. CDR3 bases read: TGTGCCAGCAAAGGGACAGTTCCCAATCAGCCC. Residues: CASKGTVPNQP. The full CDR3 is CASKGTVPNQPQHF.

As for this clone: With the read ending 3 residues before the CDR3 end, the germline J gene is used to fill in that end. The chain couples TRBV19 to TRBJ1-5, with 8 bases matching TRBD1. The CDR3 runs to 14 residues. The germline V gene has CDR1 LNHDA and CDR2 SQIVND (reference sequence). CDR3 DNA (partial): TGTGCCAGTAGTATAGAGACAGGGGAAACTCCC. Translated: CASSIETGETP. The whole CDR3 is CASSIETGETPQHF. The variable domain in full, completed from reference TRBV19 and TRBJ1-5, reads DGGITQSPKYLFRKEGQNVTLSCEQNLNHDAMYWYRQDPGQGLRLIYYSQIVNDFQKGDIAEGYSVSREKKESFPLTVTSAQKNPTAFYLCASSIETGETPQHFGDGTRLSIL.

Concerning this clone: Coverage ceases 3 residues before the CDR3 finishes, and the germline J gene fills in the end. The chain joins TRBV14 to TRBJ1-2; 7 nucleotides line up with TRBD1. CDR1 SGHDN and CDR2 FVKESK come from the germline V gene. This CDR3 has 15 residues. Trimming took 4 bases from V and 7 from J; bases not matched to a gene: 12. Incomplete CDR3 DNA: TGTGCCAGCAGCCCATGGGACAGCCAAGGTGGTGGC. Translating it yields CASSPWDSQGGG. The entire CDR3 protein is CASSPWDSQGGGYTF.

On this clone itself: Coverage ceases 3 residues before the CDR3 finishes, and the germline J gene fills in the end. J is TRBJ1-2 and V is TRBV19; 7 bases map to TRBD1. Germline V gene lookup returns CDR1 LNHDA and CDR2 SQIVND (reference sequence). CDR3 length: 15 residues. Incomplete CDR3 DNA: TGTGCCAGTAGTATTACACAGGGGACCATCGGAGGC. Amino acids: CASSITQGTIGG. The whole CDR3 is CASSITQGTIGGYTF.

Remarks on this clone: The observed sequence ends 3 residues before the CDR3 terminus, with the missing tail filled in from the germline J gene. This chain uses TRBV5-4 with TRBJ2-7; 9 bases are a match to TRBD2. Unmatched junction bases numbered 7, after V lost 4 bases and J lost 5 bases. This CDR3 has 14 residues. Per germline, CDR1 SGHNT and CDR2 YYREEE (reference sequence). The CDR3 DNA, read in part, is TGTGCCAGCAGCGCGCCTAGCGGGAACGACGAG. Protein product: CASSAPSGNDE. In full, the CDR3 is CASSAPSGNDEQYF. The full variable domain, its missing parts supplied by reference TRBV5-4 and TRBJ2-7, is ETGVTQSPTHLIKTRGQQVTLRCSSQSGHNTVSWYQQALGQGPQFIFQYYREEENGRGNFPPRFSGLQFPNYSSELNVNALELDDSALYLCASSAPSGNDEQYFGPGTRLTVT.

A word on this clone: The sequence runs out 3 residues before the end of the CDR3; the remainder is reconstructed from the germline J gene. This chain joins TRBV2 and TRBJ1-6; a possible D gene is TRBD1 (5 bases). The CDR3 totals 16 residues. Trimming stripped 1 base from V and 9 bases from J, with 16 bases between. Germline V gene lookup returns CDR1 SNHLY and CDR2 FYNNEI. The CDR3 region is CASSEVIRGLGSPLHF. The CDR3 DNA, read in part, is TGTGCCAGCAGTGAAGTTATAAGGGGCCTTGGTTCACCC.

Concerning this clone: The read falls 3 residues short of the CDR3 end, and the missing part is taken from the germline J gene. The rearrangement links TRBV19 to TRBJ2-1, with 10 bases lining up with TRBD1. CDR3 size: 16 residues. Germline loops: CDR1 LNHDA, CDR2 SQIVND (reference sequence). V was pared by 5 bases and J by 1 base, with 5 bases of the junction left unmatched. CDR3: CASSGRDRGSYNEQFF. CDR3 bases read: TGTGCCAGTAGTGGCCGGGACAGGGGTTCCTACAATGAG.

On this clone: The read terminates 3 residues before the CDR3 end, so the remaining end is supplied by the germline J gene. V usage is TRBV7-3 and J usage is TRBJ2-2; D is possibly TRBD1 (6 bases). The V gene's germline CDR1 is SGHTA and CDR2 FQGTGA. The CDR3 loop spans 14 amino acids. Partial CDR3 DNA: TGTGCCAGCAGCTTCAGGACAGCTAATGAAAAG. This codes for CASSFRTANEK. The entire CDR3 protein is CASSFRTANEKLFF.

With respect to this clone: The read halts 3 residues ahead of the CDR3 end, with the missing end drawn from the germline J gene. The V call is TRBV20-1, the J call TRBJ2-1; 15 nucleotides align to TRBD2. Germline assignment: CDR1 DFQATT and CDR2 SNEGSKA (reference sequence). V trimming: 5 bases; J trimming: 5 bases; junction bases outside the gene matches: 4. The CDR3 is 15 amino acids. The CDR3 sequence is CSAGGLAGGHNEQFF. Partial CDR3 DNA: TGCAGTGCTGGGGGACTAGCGGGAGGCCACAATGAG.

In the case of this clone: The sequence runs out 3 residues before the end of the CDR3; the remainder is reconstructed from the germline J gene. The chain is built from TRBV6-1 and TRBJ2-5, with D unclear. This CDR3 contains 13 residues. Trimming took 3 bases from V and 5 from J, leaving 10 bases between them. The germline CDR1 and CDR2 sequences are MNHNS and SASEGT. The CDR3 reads CASSESFGETQYF. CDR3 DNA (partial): TGTGCCAGCAGTGAGAGTTTCGGGGAGACC.

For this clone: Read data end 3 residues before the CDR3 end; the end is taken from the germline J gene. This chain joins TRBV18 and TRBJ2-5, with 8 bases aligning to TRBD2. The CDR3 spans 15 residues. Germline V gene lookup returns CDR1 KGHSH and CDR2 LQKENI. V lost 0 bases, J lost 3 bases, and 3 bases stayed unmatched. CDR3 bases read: TGTGCCAGCTCACCACCGACAGCGGGAGAAGAGACC. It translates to CASSPPTAGEET. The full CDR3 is CASSPPTAGEETQYF. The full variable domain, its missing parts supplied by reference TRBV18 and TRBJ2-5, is NAGVMQNPRHLVRRRGQEARLRCSPMKGHSHVYWYRQLPEEGLKFMVYLQKENIIDESGMPKERFSAEFPKEGPSILRIQQVVRGDSAAYFCASSPPTAGEETQYFGPGTRLLVL.

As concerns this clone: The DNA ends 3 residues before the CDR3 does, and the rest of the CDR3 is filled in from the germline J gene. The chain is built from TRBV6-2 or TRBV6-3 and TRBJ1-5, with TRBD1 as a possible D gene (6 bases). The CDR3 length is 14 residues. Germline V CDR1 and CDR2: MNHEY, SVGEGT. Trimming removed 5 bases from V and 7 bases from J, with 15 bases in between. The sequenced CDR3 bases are TGTGCCAGCAGTCTTGGGACATCAGGACAGCCC. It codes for CASSLGTSGQP. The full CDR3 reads CASSLGTSGQPQHF.

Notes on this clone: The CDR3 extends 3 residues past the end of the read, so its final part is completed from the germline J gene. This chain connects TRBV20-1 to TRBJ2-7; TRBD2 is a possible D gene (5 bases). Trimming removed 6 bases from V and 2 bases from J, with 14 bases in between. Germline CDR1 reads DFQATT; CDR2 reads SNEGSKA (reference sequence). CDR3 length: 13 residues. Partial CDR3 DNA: TGCAGTGCCAGAATAGCGCGGACCTACGAG. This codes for CSARIARTYE. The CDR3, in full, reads CSARIARTYEQYF.

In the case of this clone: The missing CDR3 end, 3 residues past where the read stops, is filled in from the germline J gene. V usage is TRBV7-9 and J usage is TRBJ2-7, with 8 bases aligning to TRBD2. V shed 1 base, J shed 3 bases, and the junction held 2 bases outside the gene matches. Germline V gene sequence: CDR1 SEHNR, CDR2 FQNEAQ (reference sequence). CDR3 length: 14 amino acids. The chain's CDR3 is CASSLGGTSYEQYF. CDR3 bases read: TGTGCCAGCAGCTTAGGAGGGACTAGCTACGAG. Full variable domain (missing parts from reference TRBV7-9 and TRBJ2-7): DTGVSQNPRHKITKRGQNVTFRCDPISEHNRLYWYRQTLGQGPEFLTYFQNEAQLEKSRLLSDRFSAERPKGSFSTLEIQRTEQGDSAMYLCASSLGGTSYEQYFGPGTRLTVT.

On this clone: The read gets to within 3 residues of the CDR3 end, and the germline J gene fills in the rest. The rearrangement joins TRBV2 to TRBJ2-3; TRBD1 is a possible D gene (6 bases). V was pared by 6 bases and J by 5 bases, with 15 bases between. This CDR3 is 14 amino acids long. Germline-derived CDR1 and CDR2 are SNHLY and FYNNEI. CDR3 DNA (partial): TGTGCCAGCAGGGGACATCCTGGTGGAGATACG. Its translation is CASRGHPGGDT. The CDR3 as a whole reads CASRGHPGGDTQYF.

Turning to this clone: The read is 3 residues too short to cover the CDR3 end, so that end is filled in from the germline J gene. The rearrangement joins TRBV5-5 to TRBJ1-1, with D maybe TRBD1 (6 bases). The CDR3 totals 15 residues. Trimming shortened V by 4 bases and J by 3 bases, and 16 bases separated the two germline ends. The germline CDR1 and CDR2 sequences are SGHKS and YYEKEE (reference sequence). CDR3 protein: CASSTPTGRDTEAFF. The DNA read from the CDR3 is TGTGCCAGCAGCACACCAACAGGGAGAGACACTGAA.